The 31 T cell receptor beta chains below all came from one sample that was sequenced in a study of T cell clonality in common variable immunodeficiency. Only in-frame clones appear in the TCRdb table, and some are missing; sequencing was by immunoSEQ multiplex PCR. The table lists about 52,000 clones, with no singletons. Material: peripheral blood mononuclear cells. The receptor source for this set is a person aged 18 to 75 in good health.

This clone was seen many times. The missing CDR3 end, 3 residues past where the read stops, is filled in from the germline J gene. V is TRBV7-3 and J is TRBJ2-2; no clear D gene. V lost 4 bases and J 3 bases, leaving 3 bases between the germline ends. This CDR3 region has 12 residues. Germline-derived CDR1 and CDR2 are SGHTA and FQGTGA. The DNA read from the CDR3 is TGTGCCAGCAGCTCGGACACCGGGGAG. It is translated as CASSSDTGE. The entire CDR3 is CASSSDTGELFF.

This clone was recorded many times. Read coverage stops 3 residues before the CDR3 terminus; the germline J gene supplies the remainder. The J gene is TRBJ1-1, the V gene TRBV19; D not certain. Germline CDR1 is LNHDA and CDR2 is SQIVND (reference sequence). The CDR3 consists of 15 residues. V lost 0 bases and J 0 bases, leaving 8 bases between the germline ends. CDR3 sequence reads: CASSIEEGLNTEAFF. The sequenced CDR3 bases are TGTGCCAGTAGTATAGAGGAGGGCTTGAACACTGAA.

In this sample, this clone turned up many times. The sequence runs out 3 residues before the end of the CDR3; the remainder is reconstructed from the germline J gene. The rearrangement uses TRBV16 and TRBJ2-3, with 10 bases lining up with TRBD2. This CDR3 region has 17 residues. Trimming took 4 bases from V and 2 from J; bases not matched to a gene: 9. The V gene's germline CDR1 is KGHSY and CDR2 FQNENV. The CDR3 region is CASSPSGSPINTDTQYF. The DNA read from the CDR3 is TGTGCCAGCAGCCCTAGCGGGAGTCCAATAAACACAGATACG.

In this sample, this clone turned up many times. The sequenced fragment ends 3 residues before the CDR3 boundary, so the rest is inferred from the germline J gene. The genes are TRBV11-2 and TRBJ2-7; D remains ambiguous. This CDR3 is built from 12 residues. V lost 5 bases, J lost 3 bases, and 8 bases lay in between. Per the germline V gene, CDR1 is SGHAT and CDR2 is FQNNGV. CDR3 DNA, as far as it was read: TGTGCCAGCAGCCTGGGCTACTACGAG. Translation: CASSLGYYE. The complete CDR3 protein is CASSLGYYEQYF.

At least ten counts were recorded for this clone. The DNA read from the CDR3 is TGCGCCAGCAGCTCTACGATCGACATCCAAGAGACC. Its protein is CASSSTIDIQET. The whole CDR3 protein reads CASSSTIDIQETQYF. The chain joins TRBV5-1 to TRBJ2-5; D not certain. The missing CDR3 end, 3 residues past where the read stops, is filled in from the germline J gene. Germline lookup yields CDR1 SGHRS and CDR2 YFSETQ. Deletions cut 3 bases from V and 1 base from J, with 13 bases between. The CDR3 is made up of 15 amino acids.

The table lists this clone with many counts. The CDR3 extends 3 residues past the end of the read, so its final part is completed from the germline J gene. The V gene is TRBV12-3 or TRBV12-4, the J gene TRBJ2-5; 7 positions match TRBD1. CDR3 length: 14 residues. Trimming took 5 bases from V and 4 from J; bases not matched to a gene: 7. The CDR3 loop reads CASSPSGGGETQYF. The DNA read from the CDR3 is TGTGCCAGCAGTCCTTCAGGGGGTGGAGAGACC.

This clone was found many times. The read ends 3 residues early relative to the CDR3; the germline J gene fills the gap. The rearrangement joins TRBV19 to TRBJ2-7, with D tentatively TRBD1 (6 bases). Looked up from germline, CDR1 is LNHDA and CDR2 is SQIVND (reference sequence). V shed 5 bases and J shed 1 base, with 9 bases lying between them. This CDR3 contains 13 residues. The DNA read from the CDR3 is TGTGCCAGTAGTCCTGGACAGTCCTACGAG. Residues: CASSPGQSYE. The whole CDR3 sequence is CASSPGQSYEQYF. Supplemented by reference TRBV19 and TRBJ2-7, the full variable domain reads DGGITQSPKYLFRKEGQNVTLSCEQNLNHDAMYWYRQDPGQGLRLIYYSQIVNDFQKGDIAEGYSVSREKKESFPLTVTSAQKNPTAFYLCASSPGQSYEQYFGPGTRLTVT.

Many counts were recorded for this clone. The CDR3 end falls 3 residues outside the read, so it is completed with the germline J gene. This rearrangement joins TRBV7-2 to TRBJ1-4; weak D call: TRBD1 (6 bases). V lost 5 bases and J lost 7, with 14 bases in between. Germline V lookup: CDR1 SGHTA, CDR2 FQGNSA. This CDR3 has 14 amino acids. This CDR3 reads CASSLRGSGEKLFF. The part of the CDR3 DNA that was read is TGTGCCAGCAGCCTCAGGGGATCTGGTGAAAAA.

This clone was observed at least ten times. The CDR3 goes on 3 residues after the read ends, and that part is filled in from the germline J gene. This chain joins TRBV5-1 and TRBJ2-1, with TRBD2 identical over 7 bases. Germline V gene lookup returns CDR1 SGHRS and CDR2 YFSETQ. This CDR3 spans 13 amino acids. Trimming at V came to 6 bases and at J to 7 bases, leaving 7 bases not matched to a gene. The DNA read from the CDR3 is TGCGCCAGCACGCCGGCTAGCGGAAATGAG. Translation gives CASTPASGNE. The entire CDR3 protein is CASTPASGNEQFF.

This clone was seen repeatedly, ten times or more. The read terminates 3 residues before the CDR3 end, so the remaining end is supplied by the germline J gene. The chain uses TRBV20-1 and TRBJ2-1, with TRBD2 identical over 13 bases. Trimming cost V 6 bases and J 0 bases; bases outside gene matches: 11. The CDR3 loop spans 18 amino acids. Per germline, CDR1 DFQATT and CDR2 SNEGSKA (reference sequence). The CDR3 here is CSARLAGGDSSSYNEQFF. Incomplete CDR3 DNA: TGCAGTGCGCGACTAGCGGGAGGCGACTCAAGCTCCTACAATGAG.

This clone occurred many times. Coverage ceases 3 residues before the CDR3 finishes, and the germline J gene fills in the end. This chain connects TRBV7-2 to TRBJ1-1; TRBD1 is a possible D gene (5 bases). The CDR3 contains 14 residues. The ends were cut back, 7 bases at V and 4 bases at J, with 16 bases in the middle. Germline assignment: CDR1 SGHTA and CDR2 FQGNSA. CDR3 bases read: TGTGCCAGCATTCGGGGGGAGTCACGCACTGAA. Amino acid sequence: CASIRGESRTE. The CDR3, in full, reads CASIRGESRTEAFF.

This clone was observed many times. Partial CDR3 DNA: TGCAGTGCTAGAGAACCCCCCCGACTAGCGGGCCAAGAGACC. Translated: CSAREPPRLAGQET. The CDR3, in full, reads CSAREPPRLAGQETQYF. V usage is TRBV20-1 and J usage is TRBJ2-5; TRBD2 matches at 10 bases. The read gets to within 3 residues of the CDR3 end, and the germline J gene fills in the rest. The germline CDR1 and CDR2 sequences are DFQATT and SNEGSKA (reference sequence). The junction had 8 bases not matched to a gene; V was cut back by 0 bases and J by 1 base. This CDR3 has 17 residues.

This clone was found many times. The read ends 3 residues shy of where the CDR3 ends; the end is completed using the germline J gene. V gene TRBV10-3 combines with J gene TRBJ1-5; D is possibly TRBD1 (5 bases). V was cut by 3 bases and J by 7 bases, with 16 bases left in between. CDR3 size: 15 residues. Germline CDR1 is ENHRY and CDR2 is SYGVKD. CDR3 region: CAISEIGGKWQPQHF. CDR3 DNA (partial): TGTGCCATCAGTGAAATCGGGGGGAAATGGCAGCCC.

Many counts were recorded for this clone. One junction end disagrees with the germline gene, perhaps due to a read error. The CDR3: CASSLRGDYQQTQYF. The DNA read from the CDR3 is TGTGCCAGCAGCTTAAGAGGGGACTACCAACAGACC. The V call is TRBV13, the J call TRBJ2-5; 7 bases agree with TRBD2. The CDR3 end is not reached by the read, which stops 3 residues before it; the germline J gene fills it in. The germline V gene has CDR1 PRHDT and CDR2 FYEKMQ (reference sequence). CDR3 length: 15 amino acids.

This clone was recorded a few times. Relative to the germline gene, one junction end is altered; a read error may explain this. The CDR3 end lies 3 residues beyond the end of the read and is filled in from the germline J gene. The chain employs TRBV7-9 and TRBJ1-5; perhaps TRBD1 as D (5 bases). CDR3 length equals 14 residues. CDR1 SEHNR and CDR2 FQNEAQ come from the germline V gene (reference sequence). The sequenced part of the CDR3 DNA is TGTACCAGCAGCTTAGTACAGGAAAATCAGCCC. Its protein product is CTSSLVQENQP. The full CDR3 is CTSSLVQENQPQHF.

This clone was seen ten or more times. The DNA ends 3 residues before the CDR3 does, and the rest of the CDR3 is filled in from the germline J gene. This chain joins TRBV6-4 and TRBJ2-3, with 14 bases that match TRBD2. J gave up 3 bases and V 7 bases, and 3 bases lay outside the gene matches. The CDR3 is made up of 15 amino acids. Germline CDR1 and CDR2: MRHNA and SNTAGT. The CDR3 loop reads CASKGLAGGTDTQYF. Incomplete CDR3 DNA: TGTGCCAGCAAAGGACTAGCGGGAGGAACAGATACG.

This clone was recorded at least ten times. The read ends 3 residues early relative to the CDR3; the germline J gene fills the gap. This chain joins TRBV30 and TRBJ2-7, with a weak D call TRBD1 (6 bases). V shed 5 bases and J shed 0 bases, with 14 bases lying between them. Per the germline V gene, CDR1 is GTSNPN and CDR2 is SVGIG (reference sequence). The CDR3 has 14 residues. The CDR3 sequence is CAWGTTGISYEQYF. The sequenced part of the CDR3 DNA is TGTGCCTGGGGGACCACAGGGATCTCCTACGAG.

This clone was found many times. This chain's CDR3 is CASSLVGGGSNQPQHF. CDR3 bases read: TGTGCCAGCAGCTTAGTTGGAGGGGGTAGCAATCAGCCC. This sequence joins TRBV7-8 and TRBJ1-5, with D perhaps matching TRBD1 (6 bases). The read ends 3 residues shy of where the CDR3 ends; the end is completed using the germline J gene. This CDR3 region has 16 residues. Looked up from germline, CDR1 is SGHVS and CDR2 is FQNEAQ. The V gene lost 1 base and the J gene lost 0 bases, with 10 bases spanning the gap.

At least ten counts were recorded for this clone. From the germline J gene comes the end of the CDR3, since the read stops 3 residues before it. The chain employs TRBV30 and TRBJ1-4, with a possible D match to TRBD1 (5 bases). V lost 8 bases and J lost 2, with 9 bases in between. The germline CDR1 and CDR2 sequences are GTSNPN and SVGIG (reference sequence). The CDR3 runs to 12 residues. The CDR3 protein is CAGGRTNEKLFF. The part of the CDR3 DNA that was read is TGTGCCGGGGGGAGGACTAATGAAAAA.

This clone was seen repeatedly, ten times or more. The read ends 3 residues shy of where the CDR3 ends; the end is completed using the germline J gene. The chain combines TRBV5-1 with TRBJ1-2; maybe TRBD1 (6 bases). V dropped 0 bases and J dropped 6 bases, with 12 bases sitting between them. This CDR3 has 14 amino acids. CDR1 and CDR2 (germline): SGHRS, YFSETQ. CDR3: CASSLATTGDGYTF. The CDR3 DNA, read in part, is TGCGCCAGCAGCTTGGCCACGACAGGCGATGGC. The full variable domain, in which reference TRBV5-1 and TRBJ1-2 provide the parts outside the CDR3, is KAGVTQTPRYLIKTRGQQVTLSCSPISGHRSVSWYQQTPGQGLQFLFEYFSETQRNKGNFPGRFSGRQFSNSRSEMNVSTLELGDSALYLCASSLATTGDGYTFGSGTRLTVV.

This clone was seen at least ten times. The read terminates 3 residues ahead of where the CDR3 ends, so the germline J gene completes it. The chain employs TRBV20-1 and TRBJ1-2, with a weak D call TRBD1 (5 bases). CDR1 is DFQATT, CDR2 SNEGSKA, per germline (reference sequence). V was cut by 4 bases and J by 1 base, with 7 bases left in between. This CDR3 has 12 residues. CDR3 region: CSAKTVNYGYTF. CDR3 DNA (partial): TGCAGTGCTAAGACAGTTAACTATGGC.

This clone was seen many times. Read data end 3 residues before the CDR3 end; the end is taken from the germline J gene. V and J are TRBV20-1 and TRBJ2-1, with 8 bases that match TRBD2. The CDR3 loop spans 16 amino acids. Unmatched junction bases numbered 5, after V lost 0 bases and J lost 1 base. The V gene's germline CDR1 is DFQATT and CDR2 SNEGSKA (reference sequence). CDR3 in amino acids: CSARDRGGRSYNEQFF. The sequenced CDR3 bases are TGCAGTGCTAGAGATCGAGGCGGGAGGTCCTACAATGAG.

In this sample, this clone turned up many times. The observed sequence ends 3 residues before the CDR3 terminus, with the missing tail filled in from the germline J gene. V is TRBV6-2 or TRBV6-3 and J is TRBJ2-7; 10 bases fit TRBD1. V lost 4 bases to trimming and J lost 6 bases; unmatched junction nucleotides: 12. CDR1 is MNHEY and CDR2 is SVGEGT in the germline V gene. This CDR3 is 16 amino acids long. The sequenced CDR3 bases are TGTGCCAGCAGTTCCGCGGGGAGACAGGGGGCTAGCGAG. Protein product: CASSSAGRQGASE. The full CDR3 is CASSSAGRQGASEQYF.

This clone was counted ten times or more. The read ends 3 residues early relative to the CDR3; the germline J gene fills the gap. The J gene is TRBJ2-3, the V gene TRBV5-6; 8 bases map to TRBD1. Germline V gives CDR1 SGHDT, CDR2 YYEEEE. V shed 2 bases, J shed 4 bases, and the junction held 6 bases outside the gene matches. There are 15 residues in the CDR3. The part of the CDR3 DNA that was read is TGTGCCAGCAGCTTTGGACAGGGTAGGGCAGATACG. Its protein is CASSFGQGRADT. From start to end, the CDR3 is CASSFGQGRADTQYF.

This clone was counted between two and nine times. The CDR3 end is not reached by the read, which stops 3 residues before it; the germline J gene fills it in. V gene TRBV19 combines with J gene TRBJ1-3; TRBD1 might be the D (5 bases). CDR1 is LNHDA and CDR2 is SQIVND in the germline V gene (reference sequence). This CDR3 region has 15 residues. V lost 3 bases and J 0 bases, leaving 9 bases between the germline ends. Incomplete CDR3 DNA: TGTGCCAGTAGTATTGACAGCCACTCTGGAAACACC. It translates to CASSIDSHSGNT. The whole CDR3 reads CASSIDSHSGNTIYF.

This clone occurred many times. The sequence runs out 3 residues before the end of the CDR3; the remainder is reconstructed from the germline J gene. The chain carries TRBV10-3 and TRBJ1-6, with D possibly TRBD1 on 6 matching bases. V was pared by 4 bases and J by 7 bases, with 17 bases between. The germline gives CDR1 ENHRY, CDR2 SYGVKD. This CDR3 is built from 16 residues. CDR3 bases read: TGTGCCATCAGTGTCAGCGGGGCAGGGGAAAATTCACCC. Encoded protein: CAISVSGAGENSP. The full CDR3 protein is CAISVSGAGENSPLHF.

At least ten counts were recorded for this clone. The CDR3 is cut off 3 residues early in the read; its end comes from the germline J gene. The chain recombines TRBV30 with TRBJ1-2, with TRBD1 matching over 8 bases. The V gene's germline CDR1 is GTSNPN and CDR2 SVGIG (reference sequence). This CDR3 spans 15 amino acids. The CDR3 here is CAWSPLGQAEIGYTF. The CDR3 DNA, read in part, is TGTGCCTGGAGTCCCCTGGGACAGGCGGAGATCGGC.

This clone was observed many times. Read sequence stops 3 residues before the CDR3 end, and the germline J gene provides the missing end. This chain links TRBV5-1 with TRBJ2-3; the match to TRBD2 covers 10 bases. The V gene end was trimmed by 2 bases and the J gene end by 5 bases; junction bases not matched to a gene: 2. CDR3 length equals 14 residues. The V gene's germline CDR1 is SGHRS and CDR2 YFSETQ. Partial CDR3 DNA: TGCGCCAGCAGCTTAAGCGGGAGGGAAGATACG. Residues: CASSLSGREDT. The CDR3 in full is CASSLSGREDTQYF.

This clone turned up a few times. Being one base from a much bigger clone, this may be a read error. The read stops 3 residues short of the end of the CDR3; the missing end is completed from the germline J gene. V usage is TRBV5-1 and J usage is TRBJ2-5; D is perhaps TRBD1 (5 bases). CDR1 SGHRS and CDR2 YFSETQ come from the germline V gene. This CDR3 spans 13 amino acids. The CDR3 loop is CASSLQGTDTQYF. The CDR3 DNA, read in part, is TGCGCCAGCAGCCTGCAGGGCACAGATACC. The full variable domain, with the rest looked up from reference TRBV5-1 and TRBJ2-5, is KAGVTQTPRYLIKTRGQQVTLSCSPISGHRSVSWYQQTPGQGLQFLFEYFSETQRNKGNFPGRFSGRQFSNSRSEMNVSTLELGDSALYLCASSLQGTDTQYFGPGTRLLVL.

At least ten counts were recorded for this clone. The missing CDR3 end, 3 residues past where the read stops, is filled in from the germline J gene. The chain joins TRBV5-6 to TRBJ2-5, with unresolved D. Looked up from germline, CDR1 is SGHDT and CDR2 is YYEEEE. V lost 4 bases and J lost 0, with 7 bases in between. The CDR3 spans 13 residues. CDR3 residues: CASSPENQETQYF. CDR3 bases read: TGTGCCAGCAGCCCAGAGAACCAAGAGACC. Full variable domain (missing parts from reference TRBV5-6 and TRBJ2-5): DAGVTQSPTHLIKTRGQQVTLRCSPKSGHDTVSWYQQALGQGPQFIFQYYEEEERQRGNFPDRFSGHQFPNYSSELNVNALLLGDSALYLCASSPENQETQYFGPGTRLLVL.

This clone was recorded at least ten times. The CDR3 loop is CASSFSTSGRGRETQYF. The sequenced part of the CDR3 DNA is TGCGCCAGCAGCTTTTCGACTAGCGGGAGGGGAAGGGAGACC. The chain combines TRBV5-1 with TRBJ2-5; 14 nucleotides match TRBD2. The sequence runs out 3 residues before the end of the CDR3; the remainder is reconstructed from the germline J gene. This CDR3 spans 17 amino acids. The V segment lost 2 bases and the J segment 5 bases; nucleotides outside the gene matches: 8. The germline gives CDR1 SGHRS, CDR2 YFSETQ.